The clone carrying this T cell receptor beta chain was found once. Its cognate antigen is unknown. There are 18 residues in the CDR3. Germline CDR1 is SEHNR and CDR2 is FQNEAQ (reference sequence). J gave up 0 bases and V 4 bases, and 9 bases lay outside the gene matches. This sample is drawn from a study of cytomegalovirus exposure and HLA in healthy donors. Findings and caveats of the study: The tendency of first-cohort TCR clusters to co-occur in the approximately 110 validation repertoires was the finding of a later analysis. Listed as cytomegalovirus-associated were 164 TCR beta chains. Reported results showed that the classifier diagnosed cytomegalovirus status with high specificity and sensitivity.

Clones were sequenced by immunoSEQ multiplex PCR, and TCRdb holds only the in-frame ones, with some missing. The table lists about 360,000 clones, roughly 90% of them singletons. The genes are TRBV7-9 and TRBJ2-7, with TRBD2 matching over 13 bases. The specimen sequenced was PBMCs. The receptor was derived from a woman aged 18 to 35 in good health and CMV-seronegative. CDR3 DNA: TGTGCCAGCAGCTCGAATCCGGGACTAGCGGGGACCTCCTACGAGCAGTACTTC. Encoded protein: CASSSNPGLAGTSYEQYF. The complete variable domain, with remaining parts taken from reference TRBV7-9 and TRBJ2-7, reads DTGVSQNPRHKITKRGQNVTFRCDPISEHNRLYWYRQTLGQGPEFLTYFQNEAQLEKSRLLSDRFSAERPKGSFSTLEIQRTEQGDSAMYLCASSSNPGLAGTSYEQYFGPGTRLTVT.